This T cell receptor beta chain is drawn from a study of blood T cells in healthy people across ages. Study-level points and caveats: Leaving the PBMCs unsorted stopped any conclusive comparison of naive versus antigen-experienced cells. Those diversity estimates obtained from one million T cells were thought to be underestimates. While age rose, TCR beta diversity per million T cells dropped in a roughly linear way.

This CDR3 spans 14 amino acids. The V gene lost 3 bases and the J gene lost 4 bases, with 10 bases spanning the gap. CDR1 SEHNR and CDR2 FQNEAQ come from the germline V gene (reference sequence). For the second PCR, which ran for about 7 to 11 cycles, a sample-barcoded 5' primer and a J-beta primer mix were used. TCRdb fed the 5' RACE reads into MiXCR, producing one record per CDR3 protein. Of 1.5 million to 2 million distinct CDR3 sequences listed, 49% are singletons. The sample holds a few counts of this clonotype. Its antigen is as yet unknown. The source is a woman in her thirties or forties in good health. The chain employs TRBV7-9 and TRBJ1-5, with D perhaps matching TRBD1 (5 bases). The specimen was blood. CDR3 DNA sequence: TGTGCCAGCAGCTTTGCGGCAGGGAATCAGCCCCAGCATTTT. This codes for CASSFAAGNQPQHF.